This T cell receptor (beta chain) was sequenced during a study of blood T cell repertoires in COVID-19. Per germline, CDR1 KGHSH and CDR2 LQKENI. The junction had 11 bases not matched to a gene; V was cut back by 3 bases and J by 3 bases. The CDR3 loop spans 16 amino acids. In the original processing: Nucleated cell counts were estimated from reference gene primer amplification. Libraries were prepared by immunoSEQ multiplex PCR; TCRdb keeps only in-frame clonotypes and omits some of them. V and J calls and clone size follow that table, whereas D and trimming were derived from the DNA. The data hold 120,000 or so clones, with more than 75% observed a single time.

This chain links TRBV18 with TRBJ2-7; TRBD1 agrees at 7 bases. The source is a human donor in a cohort sampled during active COVID-19. Specimen: peripheral blood. The CDR3 spells CASSPGTARFFYEQYF. The DNA of the CDR3 is TGTGCCAGCTCACCCGGGACAGCGCGCTTCTTCTACGAGCAGTACTTC.